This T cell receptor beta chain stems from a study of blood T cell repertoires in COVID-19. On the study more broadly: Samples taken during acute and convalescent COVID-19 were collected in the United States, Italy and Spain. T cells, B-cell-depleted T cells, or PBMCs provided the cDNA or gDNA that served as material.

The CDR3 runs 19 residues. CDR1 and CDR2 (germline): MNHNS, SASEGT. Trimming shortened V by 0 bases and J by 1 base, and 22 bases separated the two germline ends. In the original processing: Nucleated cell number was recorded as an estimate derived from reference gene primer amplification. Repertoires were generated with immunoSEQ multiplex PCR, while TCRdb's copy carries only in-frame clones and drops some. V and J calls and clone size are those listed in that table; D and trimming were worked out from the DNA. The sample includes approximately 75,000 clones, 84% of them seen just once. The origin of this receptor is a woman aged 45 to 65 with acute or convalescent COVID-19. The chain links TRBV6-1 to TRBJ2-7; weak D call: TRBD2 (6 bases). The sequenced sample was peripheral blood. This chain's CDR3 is CASSEAPNPYSGPSYEQYF. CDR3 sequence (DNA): TGTGCCAGCAGTGAAGCCCCAAACCCCTATAGCGGACCTTCCTACGAGCAGTACTTC.